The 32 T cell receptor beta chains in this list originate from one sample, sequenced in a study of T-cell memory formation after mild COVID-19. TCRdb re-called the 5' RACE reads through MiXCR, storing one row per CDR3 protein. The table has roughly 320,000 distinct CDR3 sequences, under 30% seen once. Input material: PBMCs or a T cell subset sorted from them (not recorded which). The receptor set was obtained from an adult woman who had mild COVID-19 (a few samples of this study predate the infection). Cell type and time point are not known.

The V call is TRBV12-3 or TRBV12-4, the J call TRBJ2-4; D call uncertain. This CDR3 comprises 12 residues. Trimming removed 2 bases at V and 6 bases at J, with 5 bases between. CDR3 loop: CASSLSVNIQYF. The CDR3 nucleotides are TGTGCCAGCAGTTTATCGGTAAACATTCAGTACTTC.

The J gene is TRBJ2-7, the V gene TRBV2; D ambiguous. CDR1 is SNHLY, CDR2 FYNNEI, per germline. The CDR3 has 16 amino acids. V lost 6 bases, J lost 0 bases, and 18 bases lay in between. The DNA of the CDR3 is TGTGCCAGCAGGGACCAACCCCCACCGAGCTCCTACGAGCAGTACTTC. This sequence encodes CASRDQPPPSSYEQYF.

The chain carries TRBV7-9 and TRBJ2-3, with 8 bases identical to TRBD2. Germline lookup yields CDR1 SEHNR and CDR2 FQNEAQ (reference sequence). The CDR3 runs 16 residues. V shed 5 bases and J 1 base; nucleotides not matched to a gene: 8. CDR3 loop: CASSGLRGAGTDTQYF. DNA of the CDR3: TGTGCCAGCAGCGGCCTGCGGGGGGCTGGCACAGATACGCAGTATTTT.

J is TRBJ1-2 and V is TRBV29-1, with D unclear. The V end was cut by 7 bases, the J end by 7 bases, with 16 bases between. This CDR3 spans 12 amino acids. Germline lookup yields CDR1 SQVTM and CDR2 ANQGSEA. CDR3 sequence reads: CSARIGSGGYTF. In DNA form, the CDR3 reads TGCAGCGCCAGAATCGGCTCCGGTGGCTACACCTTC. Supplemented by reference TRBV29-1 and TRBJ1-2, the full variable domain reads SAVISQKPSRDICQRGTSLTIQCQVDSQVTMMFWYRQQPGQSLTLIATANQGSEATYESGFVIDKFPISRPNLTFSTLTVSNMSPEDSSIYLCSARIGSGGYTFGSGTRLTVV.

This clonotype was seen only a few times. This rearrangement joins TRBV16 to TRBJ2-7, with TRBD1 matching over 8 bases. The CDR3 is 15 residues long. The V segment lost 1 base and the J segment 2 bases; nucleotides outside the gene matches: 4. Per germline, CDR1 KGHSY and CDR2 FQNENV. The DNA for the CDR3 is TGTGCCAGCAGCCAATGGCAGGGGGCTGCCTACGAGCAGTACTTC. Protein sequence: CASSQWQGAAYEQYF.

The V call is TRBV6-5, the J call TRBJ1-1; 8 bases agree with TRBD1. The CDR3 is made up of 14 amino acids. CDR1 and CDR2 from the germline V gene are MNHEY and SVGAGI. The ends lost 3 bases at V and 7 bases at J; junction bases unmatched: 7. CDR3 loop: CASSYFYDRGEAFF. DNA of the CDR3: TGTGCCAGCAGTTATTTTTACGACAGGGGTGAAGCTTTCTTT.

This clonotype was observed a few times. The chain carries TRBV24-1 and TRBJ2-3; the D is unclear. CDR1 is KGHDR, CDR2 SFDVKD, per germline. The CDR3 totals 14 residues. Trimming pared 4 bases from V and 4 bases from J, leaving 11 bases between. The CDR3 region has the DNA TGTGCCACCAGTGAAATGAGTCTGCCAGATACGCAGTATTTT. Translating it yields CATSEMSLPDTQYF.

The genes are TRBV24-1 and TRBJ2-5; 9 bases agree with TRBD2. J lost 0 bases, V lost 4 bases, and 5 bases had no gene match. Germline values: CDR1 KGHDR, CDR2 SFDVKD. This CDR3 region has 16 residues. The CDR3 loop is CATSEMTSGNQETQYF. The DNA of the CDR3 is TGTGCCACCAGTGAGATGACTAGCGGTAACCAAGAGACCCAGTACTTC.

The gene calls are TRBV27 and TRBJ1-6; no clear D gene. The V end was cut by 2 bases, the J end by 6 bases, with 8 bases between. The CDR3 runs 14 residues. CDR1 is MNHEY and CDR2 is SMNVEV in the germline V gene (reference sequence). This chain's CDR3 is CASSLAAFNSPLHF. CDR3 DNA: TGTGCCAGCAGTTTAGCGGCGTTTAATTCACCCCTCCACTTT.

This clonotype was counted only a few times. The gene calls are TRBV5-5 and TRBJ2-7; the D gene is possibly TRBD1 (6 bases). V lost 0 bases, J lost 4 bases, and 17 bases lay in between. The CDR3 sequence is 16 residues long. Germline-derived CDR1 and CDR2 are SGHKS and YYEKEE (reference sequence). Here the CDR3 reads CASSLAGDRSKYEQYF. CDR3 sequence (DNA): TGTGCCAGCAGCTTGGCAGGGGACCGGAGCAAGTACGAGCAGTACTTC.

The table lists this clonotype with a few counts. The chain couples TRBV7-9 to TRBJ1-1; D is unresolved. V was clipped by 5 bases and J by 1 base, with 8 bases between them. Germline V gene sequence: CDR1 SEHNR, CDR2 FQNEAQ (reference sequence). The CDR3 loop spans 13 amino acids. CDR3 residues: CASSKITNTEAFF. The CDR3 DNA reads TGTGCCAGCAGCAAAATTACGAACACTGAAGCTTTCTTT.

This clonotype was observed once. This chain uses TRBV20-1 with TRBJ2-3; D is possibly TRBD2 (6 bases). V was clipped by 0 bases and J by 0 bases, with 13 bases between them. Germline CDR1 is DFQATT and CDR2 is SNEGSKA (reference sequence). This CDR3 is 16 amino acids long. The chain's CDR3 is CSARDPRGISTDTQYF. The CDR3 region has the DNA TGCAGTGCTAGAGACCCACGGGGGATCAGCACAGATACGCAGTATTTT.

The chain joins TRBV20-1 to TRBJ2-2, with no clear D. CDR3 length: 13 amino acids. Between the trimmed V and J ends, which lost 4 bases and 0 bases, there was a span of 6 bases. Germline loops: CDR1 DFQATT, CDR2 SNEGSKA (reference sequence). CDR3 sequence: CSATPTNTGELFF. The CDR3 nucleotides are TGCAGTGCTACACCGACGAACACCGGGGAGCTGTTTTTT.

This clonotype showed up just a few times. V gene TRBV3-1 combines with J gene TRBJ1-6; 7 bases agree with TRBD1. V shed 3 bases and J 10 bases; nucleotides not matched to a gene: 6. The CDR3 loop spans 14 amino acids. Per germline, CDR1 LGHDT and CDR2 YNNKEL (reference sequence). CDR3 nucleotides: TGTGCCAGCAGCCAGGGACAGAAGGAATCACCCCTCCACTTT. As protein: CASSQGQKESPLHF.

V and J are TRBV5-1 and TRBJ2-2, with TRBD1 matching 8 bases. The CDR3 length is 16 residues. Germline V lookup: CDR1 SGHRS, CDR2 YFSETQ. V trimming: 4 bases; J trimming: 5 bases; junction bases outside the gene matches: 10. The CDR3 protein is CASSGLTGGLTGELFF. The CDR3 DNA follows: TGCGCCAGCAGCGGACTAACAGGGGGGTTAACCGGGGAGCTGTTTTTT.

The CDR3 nucleotides are TGTGCCAGCAGTTTAGCAGGACCCTCACCCCTCCACTTT. Residues: CASSLAGPSPLHF. The chain recombines TRBV27 with TRBJ1-6; D unclear. Between the trimmed V and J ends, which lost 2 bases and 10 bases, there was a span of 9 bases. The germline gives CDR1 MNHEY, CDR2 SMNVEV (reference sequence). The CDR3 loop spans 13 amino acids.

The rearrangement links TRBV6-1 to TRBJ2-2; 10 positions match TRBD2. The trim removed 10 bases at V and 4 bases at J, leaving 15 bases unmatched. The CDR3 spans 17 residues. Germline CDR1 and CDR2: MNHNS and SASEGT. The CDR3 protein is CATTRSGRAEITGELFF. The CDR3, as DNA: TGTGCCACTACCCGAAGCGGGAGGGCCGAAATCACCGGGGAGCTGTTTTTT.

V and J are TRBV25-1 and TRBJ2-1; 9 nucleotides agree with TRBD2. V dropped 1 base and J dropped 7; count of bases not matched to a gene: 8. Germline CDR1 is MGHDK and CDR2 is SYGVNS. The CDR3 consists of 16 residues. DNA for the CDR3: TGTGCCAGCAGTGAATTTCGGCTAGCGGGAATGAATGAGCAGTTCTTC. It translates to CASSEFRLAGMNEQFF.

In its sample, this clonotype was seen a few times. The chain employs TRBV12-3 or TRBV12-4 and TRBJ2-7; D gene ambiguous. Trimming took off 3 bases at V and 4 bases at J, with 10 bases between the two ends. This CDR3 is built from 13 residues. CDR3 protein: CASSFGLRYEQYF. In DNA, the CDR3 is TGTGCCAGCAGTTTCGGTCTACGGTACGAGCAGTACTTC.

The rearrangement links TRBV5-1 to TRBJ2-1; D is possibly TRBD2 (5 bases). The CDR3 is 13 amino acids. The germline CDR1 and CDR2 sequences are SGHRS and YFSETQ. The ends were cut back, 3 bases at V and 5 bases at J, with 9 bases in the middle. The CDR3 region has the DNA TGCGCCAGCAGCTCTGGACTGAACAATGAGCAGTTCTTC. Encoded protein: CASSSGLNNEQFF.

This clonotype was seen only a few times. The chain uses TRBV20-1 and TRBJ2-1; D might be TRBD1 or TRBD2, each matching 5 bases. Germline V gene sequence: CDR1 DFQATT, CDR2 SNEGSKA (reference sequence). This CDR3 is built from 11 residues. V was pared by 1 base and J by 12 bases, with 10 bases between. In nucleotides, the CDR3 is TGCAGTGCTAGAGGAGGGGTCGGGCAGTTCTTC. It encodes CSARGGVGQFF.

The CDR3 region has the DNA TGCGCCAGCAGCAGGACAGGAGAGGGGGAGCTGTTTTTT. Encoded protein: CASSRTGEGELFF. The genes are TRBV5-1 and TRBJ2-2; the match to TRBD1 covers 7 bases. The CDR3 loop spans 13 amino acids. Germline trimming cut 4 bases from V and 8 bases from J; bases unmatched to any gene: 5. CDR1 is SGHRS, CDR2 YFSETQ, per germline.

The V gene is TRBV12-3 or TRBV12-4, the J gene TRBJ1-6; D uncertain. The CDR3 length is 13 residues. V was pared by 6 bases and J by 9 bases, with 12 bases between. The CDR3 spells CASSRQEASPLHF. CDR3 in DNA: TGTGCCAGCAGCCGGCAGGAGGCTTCACCCCTCCACTTT.

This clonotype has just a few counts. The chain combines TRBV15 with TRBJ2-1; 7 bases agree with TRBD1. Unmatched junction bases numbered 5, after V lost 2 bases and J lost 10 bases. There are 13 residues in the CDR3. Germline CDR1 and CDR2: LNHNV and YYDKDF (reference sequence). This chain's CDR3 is CATSRTGQKEQFF. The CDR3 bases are TGTGCCACCAGCAGAACGGGACAGAAGGAGCAGTTCTTC.

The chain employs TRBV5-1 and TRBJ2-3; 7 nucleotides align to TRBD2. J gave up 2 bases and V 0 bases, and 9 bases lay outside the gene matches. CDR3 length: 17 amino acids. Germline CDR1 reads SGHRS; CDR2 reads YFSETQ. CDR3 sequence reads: CASSLALGEGNTDTQYF. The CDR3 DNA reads TGCGCCAGCAGCTTGGCCCTGGGGGAGGGCAACACAGATACGCAGTATTTT.

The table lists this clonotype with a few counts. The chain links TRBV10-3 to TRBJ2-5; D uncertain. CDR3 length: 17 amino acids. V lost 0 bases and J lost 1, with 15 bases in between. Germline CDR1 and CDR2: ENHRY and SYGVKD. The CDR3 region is CAISESGSGASQETQYF. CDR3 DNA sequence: TGTGCCATCAGTGAGTCTGGGTCTGGAGCGAGCCAAGAGACCCAGTACTTC.

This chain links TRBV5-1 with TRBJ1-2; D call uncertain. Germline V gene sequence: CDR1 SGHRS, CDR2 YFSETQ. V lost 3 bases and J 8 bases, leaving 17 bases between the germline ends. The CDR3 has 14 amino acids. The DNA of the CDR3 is TGCGCCAGCAGCTCCCCGCCCGAGGGTGGCGGCTACACCTTC. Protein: CASSSPPEGGGYTF.

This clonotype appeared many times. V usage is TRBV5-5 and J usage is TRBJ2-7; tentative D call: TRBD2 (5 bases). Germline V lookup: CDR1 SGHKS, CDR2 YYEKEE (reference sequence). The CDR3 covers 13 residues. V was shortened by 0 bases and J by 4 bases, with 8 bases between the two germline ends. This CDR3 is CASSLVPGYEQYF. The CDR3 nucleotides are TGTGCCAGCAGCTTGGTTCCGGGGTACGAGCAGTACTTC.

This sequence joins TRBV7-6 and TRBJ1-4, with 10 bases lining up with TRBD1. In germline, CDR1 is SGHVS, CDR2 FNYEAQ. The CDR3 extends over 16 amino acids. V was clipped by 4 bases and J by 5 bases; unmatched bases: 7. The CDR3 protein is CASSSYPGQGNEKLFF. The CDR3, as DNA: TGTGCCAGCAGCTCGTATCCGGGACAGGGGAATGAAAAACTGTTTTTT.

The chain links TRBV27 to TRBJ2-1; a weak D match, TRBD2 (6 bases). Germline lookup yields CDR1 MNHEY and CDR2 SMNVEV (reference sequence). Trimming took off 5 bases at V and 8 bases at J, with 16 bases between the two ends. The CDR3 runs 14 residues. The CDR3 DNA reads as TGTGCCAGCAGTAACTCATATAGCGGAGATGAGCAGTTCTTC. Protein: CASSNSYSGDEQFF.

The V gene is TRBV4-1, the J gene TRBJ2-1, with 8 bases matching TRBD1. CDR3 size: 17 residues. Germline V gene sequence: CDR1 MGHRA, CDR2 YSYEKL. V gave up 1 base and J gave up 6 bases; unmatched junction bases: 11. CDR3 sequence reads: CASSQGRQGNPSNEQFF. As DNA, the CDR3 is TGCGCCAGCAGCCAAGGGAGACAGGGGAACCCTTCCAATGAGCAGTTCTTC.

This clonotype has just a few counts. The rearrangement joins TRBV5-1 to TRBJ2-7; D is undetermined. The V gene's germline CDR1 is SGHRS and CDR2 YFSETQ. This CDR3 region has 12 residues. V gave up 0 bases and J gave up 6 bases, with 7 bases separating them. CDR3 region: CASSLEGREQYF. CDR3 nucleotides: TGCGCCAGCAGCTTGGAGGGTCGCGAGCAGTACTTC.